This TCR beta chain came from a study of blood T cell repertoires in COVID-19 (dated by TCRdb to the early 2020s). For the wider study: Samples covering the acute and convalescent phases of COVID-19 were provided by collaborators in the United States, Italy and Spain. The dataset comprised deeply sampled blood TCRbeta repertoires from subjects exposed to, actively infected with, or recovered from COVID-19. A de-identified subject ID, COVID-19 status, age in years and sex were almost always included in the sample metadata. Where available, HLA class I and class II types were obtained from metadata supplied by the sample provider rather than from assay-based typing. The prospective study material was composed of cDNA or gDNA derived from T cells, B-cell-depleted T cells, or PBMCs. A freely available public database, intended as a resource for researchers studying the immune response to SARS-CoV-2, is where the repertoires were released. The samples were drawn from the first 160 participants of the ongoing ImmuneRACE study and from more than 1,000 subjects provided by 6 global collaborators.

Regarding this clone: It lacks a known antigen. Nothing much larger sits one base from this clone, and base qualities are not available.

Trimming takes 3 bases from V and 2 bases from J, and the germline ends sit 12 bases apart. The CDR3 sequence holds 15 residues, the cysteine and phenylalanine included. The kept DNA is CDR3 alone, 45 bases in frame from the first base. According to the germline V gene, CDR1 reads MDHEN and CDR2 reads SYDVKM. The paper's findings and limits, for the study overall: Clinical and demographic metadata were provided uncurated, with the amount varying by source and participant.

Participants in the prospective study were aged roughly 18 to 100 years, lived in about two dozen United States geographic areas, and enrolled through a virtual design. In the prospective study, cohorts were assigned on the basis of participant-reported clinical history obtained from a screening survey and a study questionnaire. Each participant in the prospective study had whole blood, serum and a nasopharyngeal or oropharyngeal swab collected by mobile phlebotomists. Prospective study participants could optionally give additional blood draws and questionnaires over an approximately two-month period. Prospective study blood samples were shipped either frozen or at room temperature before DNA extraction. TCRbeta CDR3 regions were amplified from genomic DNA using the immunoSEQ Assay, a bias-controlled multiplex PCR. As for the original processing: Nucleated cell counts per sample were estimated from amplification of reference gene primers within the assay. Sequence reads were collapsed and filtered to measure the absolute abundance of every unique TCRbeta CDR3 rearrangement. For each sample, productive Simpson clonality was calculated as the square root of Simpson's diversity index across productive rearrangements. Entries here come from immuneACCESS through TCRdb and include only in-frame sequences with V and J called. Some clones fail to appear in such tables; in the studies checked, an unresolved V gene covers under half of the shortfall, and the cause of the remainder is unknown. Clone size and the V and J calls come from that table; the DNA yielded D and trimming. In this sample the table shows some 270,000 clones, about nine tenths of which occur a single time. Roughly 4.3% of the sample comes from the top ten.

The receptor was isolated from a woman in her thirties with acute COVID-19. Recombination connected TRBV28 to TRBJ2-3, with the D gene not confidently named. The specimen sequenced was PBMCs or T cells enriched from blood (not recorded which). The nucleotides are TGTGCCAGCAGTTTGTTTGGCCTCGACACAGATACGCAGTATTTT. Translated, it gives CASSLFGLDTDTQYF.